The present entry profiles one T cell receptor beta chain with its context. Participants spanned ages about 18 to 95 years and resided in 20 to 30 US areas. In Cohort 3, a recovered donor had either two negative PCRs, clearance, or symptom resolution. The source of the sample is a study of blood T cell repertoires in COVID-19. Study-level background: Sites across the United States, Italy and Spain contributed samples from acute and convalescent COVID-19. From T cells, B-cell-depleted T cells, or PBMCs came the material, which was cDNA or gDNA.

Germline CDR1 and CDR2: SGHRS and YFSETQ. V lost 4 bases and J 4 bases, leaving 18 bases between the germline ends. The CDR3 runs to 15 residues. Profiling relied on immunoSEQ multiplex PCR, and the TCRdb table lists in-frame clones only, not all of them. The sample contains about 200,000 clones, around 80% of which appear only once. Sequenced input: PBMCs or T cells enriched from blood (not recorded which). The TCR sequence derives from a middle-aged man who had recovered from COVID-19. The chain combines TRBV5-1 with TRBJ2-7; D is perhaps TRBD2 (6 bases). The CDR3 nucleotides are TGCGCCAGCAGCCTCACCGGGACTGACCTGTACGAGCAGTACTTC. Translated: CASSLTGTDLYEQYF.